Included here is one T cell receptor beta chain sequence, with context. This specimen belongs to a study of blood T cell repertoires in COVID-19. The overall study: Acute-phase and convalescent COVID-19 samples originated in the United States, Italy and Spain. The cDNA or gDNA used as material had been derived from T cells, B-cell-depleted T cells, or PBMCs.

The germline CDR1 and CDR2 sequences are SGHTA and FQGNSA. V lost 3 bases to trimming and J lost 8 bases, with 10 bases between them. The CDR3 length is 13 residues. Original handling: Quantification of nucleated cells was approximated via reference gene primer amplification. Generated by immunoSEQ multiplex PCR, the TCRdb table keeps only in-frame clones and is missing some. That table supplies the V and J calls and clone size; D and trimming were determined from the DNA. The data hold 150,000 to 200,000 clones, with around four fifths observed a single time. The sequencing input was peripheral blood. The J gene is TRBJ1-4, the V gene TRBV7-2, with a tentative D call TRBD1 (6 bases). The TCR sequence derives from a woman aged 25-40 years with acute or convalescent COVID-19. The CDR3 bases are TGTGCCAGCAGCTTTCGGACAGCGGAAAAACTGTTTTTT. Its translation: CASSFRTAEKLFF.